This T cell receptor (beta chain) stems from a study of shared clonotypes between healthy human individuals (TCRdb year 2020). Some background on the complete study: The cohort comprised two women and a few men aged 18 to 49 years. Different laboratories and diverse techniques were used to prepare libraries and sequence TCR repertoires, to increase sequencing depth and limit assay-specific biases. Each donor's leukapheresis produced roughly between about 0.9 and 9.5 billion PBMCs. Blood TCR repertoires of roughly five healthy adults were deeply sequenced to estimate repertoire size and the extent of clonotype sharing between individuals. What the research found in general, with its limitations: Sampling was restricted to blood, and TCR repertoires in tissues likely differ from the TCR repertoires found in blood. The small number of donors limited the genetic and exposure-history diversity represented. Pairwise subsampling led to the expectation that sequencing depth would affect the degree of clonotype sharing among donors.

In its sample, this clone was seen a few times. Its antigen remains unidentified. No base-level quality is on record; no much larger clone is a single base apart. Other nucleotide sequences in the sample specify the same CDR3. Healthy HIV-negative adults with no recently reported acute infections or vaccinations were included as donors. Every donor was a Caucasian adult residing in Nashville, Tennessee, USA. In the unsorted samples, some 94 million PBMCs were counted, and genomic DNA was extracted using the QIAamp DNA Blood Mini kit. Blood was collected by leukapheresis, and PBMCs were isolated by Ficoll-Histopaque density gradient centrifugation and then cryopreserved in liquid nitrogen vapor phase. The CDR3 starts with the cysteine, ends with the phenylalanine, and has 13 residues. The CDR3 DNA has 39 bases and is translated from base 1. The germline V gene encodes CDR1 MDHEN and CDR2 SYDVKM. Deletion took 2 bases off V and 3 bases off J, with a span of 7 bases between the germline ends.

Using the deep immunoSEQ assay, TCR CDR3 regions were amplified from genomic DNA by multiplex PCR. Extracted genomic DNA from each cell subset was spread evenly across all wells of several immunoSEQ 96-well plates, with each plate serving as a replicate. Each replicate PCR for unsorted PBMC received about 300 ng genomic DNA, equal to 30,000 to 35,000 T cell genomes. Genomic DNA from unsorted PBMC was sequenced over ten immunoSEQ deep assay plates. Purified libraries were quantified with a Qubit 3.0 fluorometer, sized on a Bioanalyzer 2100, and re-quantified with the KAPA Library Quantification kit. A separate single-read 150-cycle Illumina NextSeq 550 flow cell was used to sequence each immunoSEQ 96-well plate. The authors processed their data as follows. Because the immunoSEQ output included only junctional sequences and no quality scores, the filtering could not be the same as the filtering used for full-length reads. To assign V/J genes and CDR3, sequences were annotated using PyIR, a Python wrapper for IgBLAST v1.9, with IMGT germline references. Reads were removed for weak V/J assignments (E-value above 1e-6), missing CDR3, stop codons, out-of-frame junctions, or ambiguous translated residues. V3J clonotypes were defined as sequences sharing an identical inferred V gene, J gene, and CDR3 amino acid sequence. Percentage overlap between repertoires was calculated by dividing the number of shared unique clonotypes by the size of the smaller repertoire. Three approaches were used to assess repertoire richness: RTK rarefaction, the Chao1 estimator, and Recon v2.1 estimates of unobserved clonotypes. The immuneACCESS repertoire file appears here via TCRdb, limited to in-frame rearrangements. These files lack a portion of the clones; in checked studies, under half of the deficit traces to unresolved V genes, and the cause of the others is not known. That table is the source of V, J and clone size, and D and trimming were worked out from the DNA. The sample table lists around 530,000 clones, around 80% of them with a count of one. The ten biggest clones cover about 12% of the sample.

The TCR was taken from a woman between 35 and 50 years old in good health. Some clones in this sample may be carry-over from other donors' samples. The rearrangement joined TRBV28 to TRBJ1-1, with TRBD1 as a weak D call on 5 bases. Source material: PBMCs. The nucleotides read TGTGCCAGCAGTTTAACAGGCTACACTGAAGCTTTCTTT. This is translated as CASSLTGYTEAFF.